What follows are 32 T cell receptor beta chains derived from one specimen sequenced in a study of sequential checkpoint blockade in melanoma. Measured with immunoSEQ multiplex PCR; TCRdb has only the in-frame clones, and not every one. The sample lists approximately 9,000 clones, more than 55% occurring once. Treatment here: randomized to nivolumab then ipilimumab (arm A) or the reverse (arm B). The sequencing here drew on CD8+ T cells sorted from blood (inferred from file names), taken from a patient given nivolumab and ipilimumab in sequence. The receptors originated from a human donor with melanoma.

The chain uses TRBV27 and TRBJ2-1, with D perhaps TRBD1 (6 bases). V was clipped by 5 bases and J by 5 bases, with 31 bases between them. Germline V lookup: CDR1 MNHEY, CDR2 SMNVEV (reference sequence). There are 20 residues in the CDR3. The chain's CDR3 is CASSHKWLTGLGSSHNEQFF. CDR3 nucleotides: TGTGCCAGCAGTCATAAATGGCTGACAGGCCTTGGAAGTTCCCACAATGAGCAGTTCTTC.

In its sample, this clone was seen a few times. The chain links TRBV28 to TRBJ2-3; D might be TRBD1 (6 bases). The CDR3 spans 15 residues. Germline CDR1 is MDHEN and CDR2 is SYDVKM. The V end lost 8 bases, the J end lost 2 bases, and 17 bases lay between the germline ends. The CDR3 nucleotides are TGTGCCAGCGAGTTACTGGACAGCCCCACAGATACGCAGTATTTT. Translation: CASELLDSPTDTQYF.

This clone was seen a few times. The chain combines TRBV6-5 with TRBJ2-7; 9 nucleotides align to TRBD1. The V and J ends lost 6 bases and 2 bases, in that order; junction bases with no gene match: 8. Germline V CDR1 and CDR2: MNHEY, SVGAGI. The CDR3 is 15 residues long. The CDR3 spells CASRITGGGPYEQYF. The CDR3 nucleotides are TGTGCCAGCAGAATAACAGGGGGCGGTCCCTACGAGCAGTACTTC.

This clone was picked up a small number of times. J is TRBJ2-1 and V is TRBV9, with D perhaps matching TRBD2 (6 bases). The CDR3 sequence is 13 residues long. Germline loops: CDR1 SGDLS, CDR2 YYNGEE. The ends were cut back, 3 bases at V and 3 bases at J, with 7 bases in the middle. Written as DNA, the CDR3 is TGTGCCAGCAGCGGGACTAACTACAATGAGCAGTTCTTC. Protein product: CASSGTNYNEQFF.

The sample holds a few counts of this clone. CDR3 in DNA: TGTGCCAGCAGCTTATCGGTCATCGATGAGCAGTTCTTC. This encodes CASSLSVIDEQFF. The chain couples TRBV7-2 to TRBJ2-1; D is uncertain. Germline V gene lookup returns CDR1 SGHTA and CDR2 FQGNSA. The CDR3 is made up of 13 amino acids. Between the trimmed V and J ends, which lost 2 bases and 8 bases, there was a span of 10 bases.

This chain links TRBV9 with TRBJ1-5, with TRBD1 matching over 12 bases. Germline V gene data show CDR1 as SGDLS and CDR2 as YYNGEE. This CDR3 has 17 residues. The V segment lost 2 bases and the J segment 2 bases; nucleotides outside the gene matches: 5. In nucleotides, the CDR3 is TGTGCCAGCAGCGTCGGGACAGGGGGCCAAGGCAATCAGCCCCAGCATTTT. Its protein product is CASSVGTGGQGNQPQHF.

The chain joins TRBV18 to TRBJ1-2, with 9 bases matching TRBD1. The J segment lost 4 bases and the V segment lost 3 bases, leaving 6 bases of the junction unmatched. There are 15 residues in the CDR3. Germline CDR1 and CDR2: KGHSH and LQKENI. CDR3 sequence reads: CASSPPTDRGYGYTF. The CDR3 DNA is TGTGCCAGCTCACCCCCGACGGACAGGGGCTATGGCTACACCTTC. Looking up the rest from reference TRBV18 and TRBJ1-2 gives the full variable domain: NAGVMQNPRHLVRRRGQEARLRCSPMKGHSHVYWYRQLPEEGLKFMVYLQKENIIDESGMPKERFSAEFPKEGPSILRIQQVVRGDSAAYFCASSPPTDRGYGYTFGSGTRLTVV.

This CDR3 is CASSLVKDRGWGGYTF. The DNA for the CDR3 is TGTGCCAGCAGCTTAGTAAAAGACAGGGGATGGGGCGGCTACACCTTC. The gene calls are TRBV7-2 and TRBJ1-2, with 8 nucleotides matching TRBD1. Trimming took 1 base from V and 8 from J; bases not matched to a gene: 12. Germline-derived CDR1 and CDR2 are SGHTA and FQGNSA. There are 16 residues in the CDR3.

Written as DNA, the CDR3 is TGTGCCAGCAGCTTAGCGGGACAGAGGACTACCTACGAGCAGTACTTC. As protein: CASSLAGQRTTYEQYF. V and J are TRBV11-2 and TRBJ2-7; D might be TRBD1 (7 bases). Germline values: CDR1 SGHAT, CDR2 FQNNGV. CDR3 size: 16 residues. V lost 1 base, J lost 2 bases, and 15 bases lay in between. Filled out from reference TRBV11-2 and TRBJ2-7, the complete variable domain reads EAGVAQSPRYKIIEKRQSVAFWCNPISGHATLYWYQQILGQGPKLLIQFQNNGVVDDSQLPKDRFSAERLKGVDSTLKIQPAKLEDSAVYLCASSLAGQRTTYEQYFGPGTRLTVT.

As regards this clone: A far larger clone is off by one base, so a read error is likely. The chain is built from TRBV4-1 and TRBJ2-7, with D perhaps matching TRBD1 (7 bases). Germline CDR1 and CDR2: MGHRA and YSYEKL. This CDR3 has 15 amino acids. With 0 bases removed from V and 6 bases from J, the gap between germline ends came to 15 bases. CDR3 sequence reads: CASSQEPGGTCEQYF. The CDR3 nucleotides read TGCGCCAGCAGCCAAGAGCCAGGGGGGACCTGCGAGCAGTACTTC.

The chain is built from TRBV21-1 and TRBJ1-2; TRBD1 is the table's D call and was not checked against the DNA. TRBV21-1 is given as a pseudogene. This CDR3 spans 14 amino acids. The CDR3 here is CASSRPGTEKYYTF. In nucleotides, the CDR3 is TGTGCCAGCAGCAGGCCCGGGACAGAAAAATACTACACCTTC.

This clone has a handful of counts. The V gene is TRBV9, the J gene TRBJ2-2; 9 nucleotides align to TRBD2. V shed 3 bases, J shed 6 bases, and the junction held 12 bases outside the gene matches. This CDR3 is 17 amino acids long. Looked up from germline, CDR1 is SGDLS and CDR2 is YYNGEE. The CDR3 coding sequence is TGTGCCAGCAGCGGTTGGGGTAGCGGGAGTATCTCCGGGGAGCTGTTTTTT. It is translated as CASSGWGSGSISGELFF.

This clone was detected once. CDR3 bases: TGTGCCAGCACCTCCGGGACAGGCTCCTACGAGCAGTACTTC. Amino acids: CASTSGTGSYEQYF. The genes are TRBV9 and TRBJ2-7; the match to TRBD1 covers 8 bases. V gave up 6 bases and J gave up 0 bases; unmatched junction bases: 5. Looked up from germline, CDR1 is SGDLS and CDR2 is YYNGEE. The CDR3 contains 14 residues. Supplemented by reference TRBV9 and TRBJ2-7, the full variable domain reads DSGVTQTPKHLITATGQRVTLRCSPRSGDLSVYWYQQSLDQGLQFLIQYYNGEERAKGNILERFSAQQFPDLHSELNLSSLELGDSALYFCASTSGTGSYEQYFGPGTRLTVT.

This rearrangement joins TRBV6-5 to TRBJ2-7; 7 bases are a match to TRBD1. The CDR3 is 13 residues long. Germline V gives CDR1 MNHEY, CDR2 SVGAGI. With 6 bases clipped from V and 3 bases from J, the junction kept 5 bases outside the gene matches. The CDR3 reads CASSPGTVYEQYF. CDR3 nucleotides: TGTGCCAGCAGCCCCGGGACAGTCTACGAGCAGTACTTC.

The rearrangement joins TRBV6-5 to TRBJ1-1; D is unresolved. Germline V gives CDR1 MNHEY, CDR2 SVGAGI. The CDR3 runs 12 residues. V was clipped by 2 bases and J by 4 bases, with 5 bases between them. CDR3 DNA: TGTGCCAGCAGTTACGAGGGCACTGAAGCTTTCTTT. Translating it yields CASSYEGTEAFF.

The V gene is TRBV27, the J gene TRBJ2-1; D is perhaps TRBD2 (6 bases). The CDR3 loop spans 14 amino acids. V shed 8 bases and J shed 6 bases, with 17 bases lying between them. Germline V gene sequence: CDR1 MNHEY, CDR2 SMNVEV (reference sequence). CDR3 sequence reads: CASLPGGPVNEQFF. DNA of the CDR3: TGTGCCAGCCTACCAGGAGGGCCCGTCAATGAGCAGTTCTTC.

With respect to this clone: The sample has other DNA sequences that encode this CDR3 too. The chain is built from TRBV5-1 and TRBJ2-1; TRBD1 matches 9 bases. The V gene's germline CDR1 is SGHRS and CDR2 YFSETQ. Trimming took 5 bases from V and 4 from J; bases not matched to a gene: 7. There are 15 residues in the CDR3. The DNA for the CDR3 is TGCGCCAGCAGGCCCCCGGGACAGGGATACAATGAGCAGTTCTTC. Translated, it gives CASRPPGQGYNEQFF.

A single count supports this clone. The chain couples TRBV28 to TRBJ2-1; D is undetermined. V was shortened by 2 bases and J by 7 bases, with 9 bases between the two germline ends. The germline gives CDR1 MDHEN, CDR2 SYDVKM. The CDR3 covers 13 residues. The CDR3 coding sequence is TGTGCCAGCAGTTTACAGGATGATAATGAGCAGTTCTTC. It translates to CASSLQDDNEQFF.

V and J are TRBV27 and TRBJ2-1, with D possibly being TRBD2 (6 bases). The germline gives CDR1 MNHEY, CDR2 SMNVEV (reference sequence). Deletions cut 4 bases from V and 4 bases from J, with 14 bases between. The CDR3 contains 15 residues. CDR3 sequence reads: CASSSLGTFYNEQFF. The CDR3 bases are TGTGCCAGCAGTTCCCTAGGGACTTTTTACAATGAGCAGTTCTTC.

This chain links TRBV19 with TRBJ2-1; D remains unclear. CDR3 length equals 13 residues. With 0 bases removed from V and 6 bases from J, the gap between germline ends came to 6 bases. In germline, CDR1 is LNHDA, CDR2 SQIVND (reference sequence). CDR3 bases: TGTGCCAGTAGTATAGATCTGAGCAATGAGCAGTTCTTC. It specifies CASSIDLSNEQFF. The whole variable domain, remainder taken from reference TRBV19 and TRBJ2-1, is DGGITQSPKYLFRKEGQNVTLSCEQNLNHDAMYWYRQDPGQGLRLIYYSQIVNDFQKGDIAEGYSVSREKKESFPLTVTSAQKNPTAFYLCASSIDLSNEQFFGPGTRLTVL.

The chain uses TRBV5-5 and TRBJ2-1; 7 bases line up with TRBD1. CDR1 is SGHKS and CDR2 is YYEKEE in the germline V gene (reference sequence). The CDR3 runs 16 residues. The trim removed 4 bases at V and 2 bases at J, leaving 9 bases unmatched. This chain's CDR3 is CASSVTGTETYNEQFF. CDR3 bases: TGTGCCAGCAGCGTAACCGGGACAGAAACCTACAATGAGCAGTTCTTC.

The CDR3 nucleotides are TGTGCCAGCAGCTTAATTGGGGAGAGCTCCTACAATGAGCAGTTCTTC. It codes for CASSLIGESSYNEQFF. The rearrangement joins TRBV7-6 to TRBJ2-1, with D perhaps TRBD2 (5 bases). The germline V and J ends were trimmed by 2 bases and 0 bases, with 11 bases remaining between them. The CDR3 is 16 residues long. Germline CDR1 and CDR2: SGHVS and FNYEAQ.

The chain couples TRBV9 to TRBJ2-5; 12 nucleotides line up with TRBD2. Trimming cost V 2 bases and J 5 bases; bases outside gene matches: 4. This CDR3 is built from 15 residues. Germline V gene sequence: CDR1 SGDLS, CDR2 YYNGEE. CDR3 loop: CASSVATSGGETQYF. Written as DNA, the CDR3 is TGTGCCAGCAGCGTTGCGACTAGCGGGGGTGAGACCCAGTACTTC.

In this sample, this clone turned up a few times. The chain is built from TRBV4-3 and TRBJ2-7; 7 positions match TRBD2. There are 13 residues in the CDR3. CDR1 is LGHNA and CDR2 is YSLEER in the germline V gene. After removal of 5 bases from V and 5 bases from J, the junction contained 6 bases not matched to a gene. CDR3 in amino acids: CASSGDGRDEQYF. The CDR3 DNA follows: TGCGCCAGCAGCGGGGATGGGAGGGACGAGCAGTACTTC.

The chain uses TRBV6-4 and TRBJ1-2; tentatively, D is TRBD1 (6 bases). The CDR3 spans 16 residues. V lost 5 bases and J 0 bases, leaving 16 bases between the germline ends. Germline lookup yields CDR1 MRHNA and CDR2 SNTAGT. CDR3 nucleotides: TGTGCCAGCAGTAATTCGGAGACAGGCTCTAACTATGGCTACACCTTC. Translation gives CASSNSETGSNYGYTF.

V gene TRBV28 combines with J gene TRBJ1-5; D remains unclear. V was trimmed by 3 bases and J by 1 base, leaving 10 bases between them. CDR1 MDHEN and CDR2 SYDVKM come from the germline V gene. CDR3 length: 15 amino acids. The CDR3 sequence is CASSFFPESNQPQHF. In DNA form, the CDR3 reads TGTGCCAGCAGTTTTTTCCCCGAGAGCAATCAGCCCCAGCATTTT.

This chain links TRBV5-1 with TRBJ2-4, with 8 bases identical to TRBD1. CDR1 and CDR2 from the germline V gene are SGHRS and YFSETQ. The CDR3 length is 14 residues. Germline trimming cut 3 bases from V and 7 bases from J; bases unmatched to any gene: 6. This CDR3 is CASSSAGGANIQYF. Here the CDR3 DNA reads TGCGCCAGCAGCTCTGCAGGGGGCGCGAACATTCAGTACTTC.

The J gene is TRBJ2-7, the V gene TRBV9; 9 bases are shared with TRBD1. V was clipped by 2 bases and J by 3 bases; unmatched bases: 6. There are 15 residues in the CDR3. CDR1 and CDR2 from the germline V gene are SGDLS and YYNGEE. The chain's CDR3 is CASSVNDRGIYEQYF. In nucleotides, the CDR3 is TGTGCCAGCAGCGTTAATGACAGGGGGATCTACGAGCAGTACTTC.

The count of this clone is one. CDR3 in amino acids: CASSLGGQVGRYSNQPQHF. The DNA for the CDR3 is TGTGCCAGCAGCTTAGGAGGACAGGTGGGCAGATATAGCAATCAGCCCCAGCATTTT. The chain uses TRBV7-8 and TRBJ1-5; 7 positions match TRBD1. This CDR3 region has 19 residues. Germline V gives CDR1 SGHVS, CDR2 FQNEAQ. V lost 1 base and J lost 0; bases outside the gene matches: 12.

Within the sample, this clone is large. The chain carries TRBV4-1 and TRBJ2-7, with D possibly being TRBD1 (7 bases). CDR3 size: 15 residues. In germline, CDR1 is MGHRA, CDR2 YSYEKL. The ends were cut back, 0 bases at V and 2 bases at J, with 11 bases in the middle. The chain's CDR3 is CASSQEPGGTYEQYF. In DNA form, the CDR3 reads TGCGCCAGCAGCCAAGAGCCAGGGGGGACCTACGAGCAGTACTTC.

As regards this clone: A read error may account for a junction end that differs from germline. Other nucleotide sequences in the sample specify the same CDR3. The chain combines TRBV4-1 with TRBJ2-7; D is perhaps TRBD2 (7 bases). The CDR3 consists of 15 residues. CDR1 is MGHRA, CDR2 YSYEKL, per germline. For the CDR3, the DNA is TGTGCCAGCAGCCAAGAGGGGGGGGAAGGCTACGAGCAGTACTTC. It codes for CASSQEGGEGYEQYF.

J is TRBJ1-1 and V is TRBV6-5; 7 nucleotides align to TRBD1. The length of the CDR3 is 14 residues. J lost 1 base, V lost 2 bases, and 1 base had no gene match. Germline CDR1 is MNHEY and CDR2 is SVGAGI. CDR3 residues: CASSYGTENTEAFF. Here the CDR3 DNA reads TGTGCCAGCAGTTACGGGACAGAGAACACTGAAGCTTTCTTT.